These 11 T cell receptor beta chains were all obtained from the same sample, sequenced in a study of blood T cells in healthy people across ages. Together with a sample-barcoded 5' primer, a J-beta primer mix was included in a second PCR lasting about 7 to 12 cycles. TCRdb re-analysed the 5' RACE reads in MiXCR, keeping a single row per CDR3 protein. Of around 1,500,000 distinct CDR3 sequences listed, roughly 40% were seen once; the top ten hold roughly 8.2%. The sequenced material came from blood. These receptors were obtained from a young woman in good health.

This clonotype was seen more than once but under ten times. The genes are TRBV6-2 or TRBV6-3 and TRBJ2-1; a weak D match, TRBD2 (6 bases). Trimming shortened V by 6 bases and J by 0 bases, and 18 bases separated the two germline ends. This CDR3 region has 17 residues. The V gene's germline CDR1 is MNHEY and CDR2 SVGEGT. The CDR3 sequence is CASRSSGRLPSYNEQFF. The CDR3 DNA follows: TGTGCCAGCAGGAGTAGCGGTAGACTACCCTCCTACAATGAGCAGTTCTTC.

In its sample, this clonotype was seen a few times. The rearrangement uses TRBV7-2 and TRBJ2-1, with TRBD2 as a possible D gene (5 bases). The CDR3 totals 15 residues. Germline-derived CDR1 and CDR2 are SGHTA and FQGNSA. Deletions cut 0 bases from V and 6 bases from J, with 12 bases between. The CDR3 bases are TGTGCCAGCAGCTTAGCCTCGACTACTCGCAATGAGCAGTTCTTC. Residues: CASSLASTTRNEQFF.

The chain is built from TRBV5-1 and TRBJ2-1; the D call may be TRBD1 or TRBD2 (5 bases each). The CDR3 loop spans 16 amino acids. Germline CDR1 is SGHRS and CDR2 is YFSETQ. V was trimmed by 0 bases and J by 9 bases, leaving 19 bases between them. In DNA, the CDR3 is TGCGCCAGCAGCTTGGACCGGACCCGGGGCGTAGTTGAGCAGTTCTTC. Protein sequence: CASSLDRTRGVVEQFF.

The chain uses TRBV4-1 and TRBJ2-1; TRBD2 matches at 7 bases. CDR1 is MGHRA and CDR2 is YSYEKL in the germline V gene. With 2 bases clipped from V and 7 bases from J, the junction kept 14 bases outside the gene matches. This CDR3 has 17 residues. The CDR3 coding sequence is TGCGCCAGCAGCCAAACTCCCGCCCGCGGGAGTTCGAATGAGCAGTTCTTC. Amino acid sequence: CASSQTPARGSSNEQFF.

This clonotype occurred a few times. The genes are TRBV12-3 or TRBV12-4 and TRBJ1-1, with TRBD1 identical over 7 bases. The CDR3 loop spans 13 amino acids. The junction had 3 bases not matched to a gene; V was cut back by 2 bases and J by 6 bases. This chain's CDR3 is CASSLSDRPEAFF. The CDR3 DNA sequence: TGTGCCAGCAGTTTATCGGACAGGCCTGAAGCTTTCTTT.

The CDR3 DNA reads as TGCAGTGCTAGAGTTTTTGAGGGGGCGAACACTGAAGCTTTCTTT. As protein: CSARVFEGANTEAFF. The chain employs TRBV20-1 and TRBJ1-1; 7 nucleotides agree with TRBD1. V lost 1 base to trimming and J lost 1 base; unmatched junction nucleotides: 6. The CDR3 runs to 15 residues. The germline gives CDR1 DFQATT, CDR2 SNEGSKA (reference sequence).

This chain joins TRBV27 and TRBJ2-3; D remains unclear. Trimming took off 6 bases at V and 3 bases at J, with 10 bases between the two ends. Germline lookup yields CDR1 MNHEY and CDR2 SMNVEV (reference sequence). The CDR3 runs to 13 residues. The CDR3 is CASSRFTTDTQYF. DNA for the CDR3: TGTGCCAGCAGCAGGTTTACAACAGATACGCAGTATTTT.

There are many counts of this clonotype. V and J are TRBV29-1 and TRBJ2-1; weak D call: TRBD1 (5 bases). In germline, CDR1 is SQVTM, CDR2 ANQGSEA. This CDR3 spans 11 amino acids. The ends were cut back, 7 bases at V and 6 bases at J, with 10 bases in the middle. This CDR3 reads CSGFRGNEQFF. As DNA, the CDR3 is TGCAGCGGGTTTAGGGGCAATGAGCAGTTCTTC.

CDR3 nucleotide sequence: TGTGCCAGCAGCTTAGCGCTGAGCGACTCCTACGAGCAGTACTTC. Its protein is CASSLALSDSYEQYF. The chain couples TRBV11-1 to TRBJ2-7; D is unclear. CDR3 length: 15 residues. The V gene lost 0 bases and the J gene lost 0 bases, with 9 bases spanning the gap. Germline lookup yields CDR1 SGHAT and CDR2 FQDESV (reference sequence).

The V call is TRBV29-1, the J call TRBJ1-5; 7 positions agree with TRBD1. CDR3 length: 16 amino acids. Germline lookup yields CDR1 SQVTM and CDR2 ANQGSEA. The J segment lost 2 bases and the V segment lost 8 bases, leaving 15 bases of the junction unmatched. In DNA form, the CDR3 reads TGCAGCTCCAGGACAGGTACGTTGTGGGGCAATCAGCCCCAGCATTTT. Its protein is CSSRTGTLWGNQPQHF.

This clonotype was seen once. The V call is TRBV4-1, the J call TRBJ2-3; TRBD1 matches at 7 bases. Germline trimming cut 0 bases from V and 4 bases from J; bases unmatched to any gene: 13. Germline values: CDR1 MGHRA, CDR2 YSYEKL. This CDR3 is 18 amino acids long. The CDR3 protein is CASSQERLTGYAADTQYF. DNA for the CDR3: TGCGCCAGCAGCCAAGAGCGACTGACAGGGTATGCAGCAGATACGCAGTATTTT.